These 18 T cell receptor beta chains were all obtained from the same sample, sequenced in a study of shared clonotypes between healthy human individuals. CD8 cells classed as naive were CD45RO-negative and positively selected for CCR7, excluding terminally differentiated effector memory CD45RA+ cells. Clones were sequenced by immunoSEQ multiplex PCR, and TCRdb holds only the in-frame ones, with some missing. The sample includes under 700,000 clones, roughly 95% seen only once; the top ten take approximately 0.12%. The material sequenced was naive CD8+ T cells sorted from blood. These receptors were obtained from a woman aged 25 to 45 in good health.

This chain joins TRBV28 and TRBJ2-2; possible D gene TRBD1, 6 bases. Germline CDR1 reads MDHEN; CDR2 reads SYDVKM. Trimming removed 11 bases at V and 0 bases at J, with 13 bases between. This CDR3 is built from 14 residues. CDR3 DNA sequence: TGTGCCGCCAGAGGGGGTCCGAACACCGGGGAGCTGTTTTTT. It is translated as CAARGGPNTGELFF.

Points on this clone: At the DNA level, this CDR3 is encoded by other sequences in the same sample as well. The chain couples TRBV5-1 to TRBJ1-1, with a weak D call TRBD1 (5 bases). Germline CDR1 is SGHRS and CDR2 is YFSETQ. The CDR3 spans 14 residues. The V end lost 0 bases, the J end lost 4 bases, and 10 bases lay between the germline ends. CDR3 protein: CASSLEGQGTEAFF. The DNA for the CDR3 is TGCGCCAGCAGCTTGGAGGGGCAGGGCACTGAAGCTTTCTTT.

The chain has TRBV11-3 and TRBJ2-5, with D unclear. Near its end, the DNA agrees better with TRBJ2-7, so the J call may be wrong. CDR3 length: 13 residues. CDR1 is SGHNT, CDR2 YENEEA, per germline. The CDR3 loop reads CASSSGPSYEQYF. The CDR3 DNA reads TGTGCCAGCAGCTCCGGGCCGTCCTACGAGCAGTACTTC.

This chain connects TRBV9 to TRBJ2-5, with TRBD1 identical over 10 bases. The length of the CDR3 is 16 residues. Germline V gene data show CDR1 as SGDLS and CDR2 as YYNGEE. After removal of 3 bases from V and 4 bases from J, the junction contained 9 bases not matched to a gene. The CDR3 loop reads CASSERTGGSLETQYF. CDR3 in DNA: TGTGCCAGCAGCGAGCGGACAGGGGGTTCTTTAGAGACCCAGTACTTC.

The chain employs TRBV7-6 and TRBJ2-1; D not certain. Trimming cost V 1 base and J 10 bases, with 11 bases left between them. In germline, CDR1 is SGHVS, CDR2 FNYEAQ. There are 13 residues in the CDR3. In DNA form, the CDR3 reads TGTGCCAGCAGCTTAGGGTCCCGTTGGGAGCAGTTCTTC. Encoded protein: CASSLGSRWEQFF.

The J gene is TRBJ2-7, the V gene TRBV2; tentatively, D is TRBD1 or TRBD2 (5 bases each). Trimming took off 7 bases at V and 6 bases at J, with 13 bases between the two ends. CDR1 is SNHLY, CDR2 FYNNEI, per germline. This CDR3 is 12 amino acids long. This CDR3 is CASMGDEAEQYF. The DNA of the CDR3 is TGTGCCAGCATGGGGGATGAGGCCGAGCAGTACTTC.

The chain employs TRBV10-2 and TRBJ1-2; no definite D call. V shed 0 bases and J shed 1 base, with 3 bases lying between them. There are 13 residues in the CDR3. CDR1 is WSHSY, CDR2 SAAADI, per germline. CDR3 sequence (DNA): TGCGCCAGCAGTGAGTCCAGTAACTATGGCTACACCTTC. Its translation: CASSESSNYGYTF.

CDR3 protein: CASSLALTTGELFF. In DNA form, the CDR3 reads TGCGCCAGCAGCTTGGCCCTGACAACCGGGGAGCTGTTTTTT. This chain uses TRBV5-1 with TRBJ2-2, with D unresolved. This CDR3 is built from 14 residues. Germline-derived CDR1 and CDR2 are SGHRS and YFSETQ. Trimming took off 0 bases at V and 5 bases at J, with 8 bases between the two ends.

This chain connects TRBV6-6 to TRBJ2-7; 9 nucleotides agree with TRBD2. This CDR3 region has 14 residues. Germline assignment: CDR1 MNHNY and CDR2 SVGAGI (reference sequence). The V gene end was trimmed by 4 bases and the J gene end by 4 bases; junction bases not matched to a gene: 5. CDR3 nucleotide sequence: TGTGCCAGCAGTTTAGCGGGAGTTACGTACGAGCAGTACTTC. This sequence encodes CASSLAGVTYEQYF.

The J gene is TRBJ2-5, the V gene TRBV13; 9 positions agree with TRBD2. The V and J ends lost 5 bases and 2 bases, in that order; junction bases with no gene match: 9. Germline V gene lookup returns CDR1 PRHDT and CDR2 FYEKMQ (reference sequence). This CDR3 has 16 residues. As DNA, the CDR3 is TGTGCCAGCAGCCCGAACCTAGCGGGAAGACAAGAGACCCAGTACTTC. Protein: CASSPNLAGRQETQYF.

This chain links TRBV15 with TRBJ2-1; D ambiguous. Germline V gene lookup returns CDR1 LNHNV and CDR2 YYDKDF (reference sequence). The CDR3 length is 16 residues. Trimming removed 1 base from V and 1 base from J, with 11 bases in between. The CDR3 DNA follows: TGTGCCACCAGCAGAGTGTCTAGTCCATCCTACAATGAGCAGTTCTTC. Amino acids: CATSRVSSPSYNEQFF.

The rearrangement uses TRBV25-1 and TRBJ2-1; 7 bases agree with TRBD2. V was clipped by 0 bases and J by 4 bases; unmatched bases: 3. There are 15 residues in the CDR3. Germline lookup yields CDR1 MGHDK and CDR2 SYGVNS. The CDR3 region has the DNA TGTGCCAGCAGTGAATATAGCGGGTATTACAATGAGCAGTTCTTC. This gives the protein CASSEYSGYYNEQFF.

This rearrangement joins TRBV7-8 to TRBJ2-7; TRBD1 aligns across 7 bases. The V segment lost 5 bases and the J segment 5 bases; nucleotides outside the gene matches: 9. Germline CDR1 is SGHVS and CDR2 is FQNEAQ. This CDR3 has 14 residues. As DNA, the CDR3 is TGTGCCAGCAGCACTCGAATGGGGACAGACGAGCAGTACTTC. Translated, it gives CASSTRMGTDEQYF.

J is TRBJ2-3 and V is TRBV5-7, with 9 bases aligning to TRBD2. TRBV5-7 is identified as an open reading frame with a role that is uncertain. J lost 5 bases, V lost 2 bases, and 9 bases had no gene match. CDR3 length equals 16 residues. The CDR3 bases are TGTGCCAGCAGCTTCCGACTAGCGGCCTATCAAGATACGCAGTATTTT. Encoded protein: CASSFRLAAYQDTQYF.

V usage is TRBV4-1 and J usage is TRBJ2-2, with 11 bases matching TRBD2. The V and J ends lost 1 base and 8 bases, in that order; junction bases with no gene match: 6. CDR3 size: 16 residues. In germline, CDR1 is MGHRA, CDR2 YSYEKL. The DNA for the CDR3 is TGCGCCAGCAGCCAAGGACTAGCGGGATTACGGGGGGAGCTGTTTTTT. Translated, it gives CASSQGLAGLRGELFF.

The chain carries TRBV28 and TRBJ2-7, with D tentatively TRBD2 (5 bases). V shed 4 bases and J shed 3 bases, with 22 bases lying between them. The CDR3 has 17 amino acids. In germline, CDR1 is MDHEN, CDR2 SYDVKM. CDR3 in DNA: TGTGCCAGCAGTTCCATCAACCTAGCCGCAGCCCTCTACGAGCAGTACTTC. It specifies CASSSINLAAALYEQYF.

The rearrangement uses TRBV28 and TRBJ2-1; weak D call: TRBD1 (6 bases). The CDR3 has 15 residues. Germline assignment: CDR1 MDHEN and CDR2 SYDVKM. The V end lost 6 bases, the J end lost 5 bases, and 17 bases lay between the germline ends. CDR3 loop: CASSPTRTVHNEQFF. CDR3 sequence (DNA): TGTGCCAGCAGCCCTACTCGGACAGTCCACAATGAGCAGTTCTTC.

The chain uses TRBV28 and TRBJ1-3; 8 bases match TRBD1. The V and J ends lost 4 bases and 4 bases, in that order; junction bases with no gene match: 9. This CDR3 comprises 16 residues. CDR1 is MDHEN and CDR2 is SYDVKM in the germline V gene. The DNA of the CDR3 is TGTGCCAGCAGTTACCCAGGGGGCCTCGAGGGAAACACCATATATTTT. The encoded protein is CASSYPGGLEGNTIYF.